This TCR beta chain is drawn from a study of OX40 agonist ivuxolimab in advanced cancers. Concerning the study at large: Ivuxolimab, which targeted the costimulatory receptor OX40 (CD134), was an agonistic, fully human IgG2 monoclonal antibody. Among the approximately 54 dose-escalation patients, approximately 20 had hepatocellular carcinoma, about 15 melanoma, 9 renal cell carcinoma and 9 head and neck cancer. The purpose of peripheral TCRbeta sequencing was to test whether ivuxolimab changed TCR sequence diversity and led to clonal T-cell expansion. Intravenous ivuxolimab was administered to patients every 2 weeks at six dose levels: 0.01, 0.1, 0.3, 1.5, 3 and 10 mg/kg. Partial responses occurred in three dose-escalation patients: two with cutaneous melanoma and one with hepatocellular carcinoma. Patients were allowed to have had prior anti-PD-1, anti-PD-L1 or anti-CTLA-4 therapy, and around 40% of the dose-escalation patients had previously received checkpoint inhibitors. The paper reports the monotherapy dose-escalation portion (N = 52 patients) of the phase I ivuxolimab trial. In the dose-escalation cohort, over 65% of patients were male, and the mean age was about 55 years, with a range of roughly 23 to 85.

Patients with a history of autoimmune disease or receiving systemic immunosuppression were excluded from the trial. Peripheral blood for TCR sequencing was collected from all dose cohorts at baseline, on cycle 4 day 1, and on cycle 7 day 1. Samples were obtained from an open-label, multicenter, first-in-human phase I dose-escalation trial of ivuxolimab. The trial enrolled adults with locally advanced or metastatic head and neck squamous cell, hepatocellular, melanoma or renal cell carcinoma. Before TCR sequencing, CD4+ and CD8+ T cells were separately sorted from peripheral blood. Regarding this clone: The antigen it recognizes is unknown. Base qualities were left out, and no much larger clone turns up one base away.

From its cysteine to its phenylalanine, the CDR3 spans 12 amino acids. The read is trimmed to its CDR3 DNA, 36 bases read in frame from base 1. Genomic DNA was extracted from sorted cells for sequencing of the TCRbeta CDR3 region. The immunoSEQ Assay was used to sequence the TCRbeta CDR3 regions. TCRdb provides this immuneACCESS table in a form limited to in-frame rearrangements. Some clones are lacking; in checked studies, under half of them reflect an unresolved V gene, and why the rest are absent is not known. Present in this sample are tens of thousands of clones, 85% of which were seen just once. Together, the top ten hold approximately 0.81% of the sample. Overall study outcomes, separate from this receptor: Low levels of normalized T-cell clonal expansion were also shown by some nonresponding patients. Antigen specificity was not determined for the clonally expanded peripheral T cells. After ivuxolimab, CD8+ T cells had more expanded clones than CD4+ T cells on average. Partial responders in the 0.1-3.0 mg/kg groups had among the lowest normalized peripheral clonal expansion, especially among CD8+ T cells. At doses of 0.1 to 3.0 mg/kg, clonal expansion of both CD4+ and CD8+ blood T cells was observed from baseline to week 6.

The starting material was CD4+ or CD8+ T cells sorted from blood, obtained in a trial of the OX40 agonist ivuxolimab. The sequence came from an adult with an advanced solid tumor such as melanoma, head and neck, liver or kidney cancer. The V gene is TRBV21-1 and the J gene is TRBJ1-5. TRBV21-1 is a listed pseudogene. The nucleotide sequence reads TGTGCCAGCACCCCCCCCGGGCAGCCCCAGCATTTT. This encodes CASTPPGQPQHF.